The 21 T cell receptor beta chains below all came from one sample that was sequenced in a study of human T cells and chemical hapten exposure. As to time point: patch test 1, 2 weeks after DPC sensitization. Treatment meaning: therapeutic diphenylcyclopropenone sensitization with weekly scalp DPC. Via MiXCR, TCRdb re-called the RACE reads, giving one row per CDR3 protein. Of roughly 200,000 distinct CDR3 sequences in the sample, 20% to 25% are singletons; the top ten hold about 7%. The specimen comprised whole blood, sampled in connection with sensitization to the hapten diphenylcyclopropenone (DPC). These receptors all come from a woman aged 50 to 60 with alopecia areata. Some clones in this sample may be carry-over from other donors' samples.

This clonotype was seen repeatedly, ten times or more. This chain connects TRBV11-2 to TRBJ1-1; TRBD1 might be the D (5 bases). In germline, CDR1 is SGHAT, CDR2 FQNNGV. The CDR3 contains 15 residues. V dropped 5 bases and J dropped 0 bases, with 13 bases sitting between them. DNA for the CDR3: TGTGCCAGCAGCGAAGACAGTGCAATGAACACTGAAGCTTTCTTT. Translating it yields CASSEDSAMNTEAFF. Combining the CDR3 with reference TRBV11-2 and TRBJ1-1 gives the whole variable domain EAGVAQSPRYKIIEKRQSVAFWCNPISGHATLYWYQQILGQGPKLLIQFQNNGVVDDSQLPKDRFSAERLKGVDSTLKIQPAKLEDSAVYLCASSEDSAMNTEAFFGQGTRLTVV.

This clonotype was counted between two and nine times. The chain couples TRBV2 to TRBJ1-5; possibly TRBD1 for D (5 bases). CDR1 is SNHLY, CDR2 FYNNEI, per germline. The CDR3 has 15 amino acids. The germline V and J ends were trimmed by 2 bases and 7 bases, with 15 bases remaining between them. In DNA, the CDR3 is TGTGCCAGCAGTGAATATTTGGGCAGGGCCCAGCCCCAGCATTTT. It specifies CASSEYLGRAQPQHF.

There are a few counts of this clonotype. The CDR3 sequence: CAISESTGGGEKLFF. CDR3 nucleotides: TGTGCCATCAGTGAGTCGACCGGGGGTGGCGAAAAACTGTTTTTT. The chain couples TRBV10-3 to TRBJ1-4; weak D call: TRBD1 (5 bases). Germline assignment: CDR1 ENHRY and CDR2 SYGVKD. V was clipped by 0 bases and J by 8 bases, with 13 bases between them. This CDR3 is 15 amino acids long.

V usage is TRBV29-1 and J usage is TRBJ2-1; D perhaps matches TRBD2 (5 bases). Trimming stripped 2 bases from V and 0 bases from J, with 23 bases between. The CDR3 spans 19 residues. Germline lookup yields CDR1 SQVTM and CDR2 ANQGSEA. CDR3 nucleotide sequence: TGCAGCGTTGAACCCATCCGCGCGGACTTATTTAGCTCCTACAATGAGCAGTTCTTC. This codes for CSVEPIRADLFSSYNEQFF.

This clonotype was picked up a small number of times. This chain uses TRBV12-3 or TRBV12-4 with TRBJ1-5; tentative D call: TRBD1 (5 bases). The V end lost 2 bases, the J end lost 3 bases, and 11 bases lay between the germline ends. This CDR3 has 15 amino acids. For the CDR3, the DNA is TGTGCCAGCAGTTTAAGGGGTGGGGACAATCAGCCCCAGCATTTT. It encodes CASSLRGGDNQPQHF.

This chain connects TRBV6-1 to TRBJ2-7; D might be TRBD1 or TRBD2, each matching 7 bases. CDR1 and CDR2 (germline): MNHNS, SASEGT. Trimming shortened V by 3 bases and J by 7 bases, and 13 bases separated the two germline ends. The CDR3 runs 13 residues. Written as DNA, the CDR3 is TGTGCCAGCAGTGATCAGGGGGGGTATGAGCAGTACTTC. This codes for CASSDQGGYEQYF.

The sample holds a few counts of this clonotype. The V gene is TRBV6-5, the J gene TRBJ1-2; D gene unclear. The ends were cut back, 7 bases at V and 14 bases at J, with 20 bases in the middle. Germline V gene data show CDR1 as MNHEY and CDR2 as SVGAGI. This CDR3 has 12 residues. The CDR3 DNA sequence: TGTGCCAGCACCCAAAATCCCCTTAACTGGACCTTC. It specifies CASTQNPLNWTF.

The chain couples TRBV7-3 to TRBJ2-6, with D perhaps TRBD1 (5 bases). Trimming shortened V by 1 base and J by 3 bases, and 10 bases separated the two germline ends. The CDR3 has 16 amino acids. CDR1 and CDR2 from the germline V gene are SGHTA and FQGTGA. The DNA of the CDR3 is TGTGCCAGCAGCTTAATATCAGGGAATGGGGCCAACGTCCTGACTTTC. Encoded protein: CASSLISGNGANVLTF.

CDR3 DNA: TGTGCCAGCAGCTTAGATCGGGGGACTAGCGGAGCGAACACCGGGGAGCTGTTTTTT. It translates to CASSLDRGTSGANTGELFF. The J gene is TRBJ2-2, the V gene TRBV11-3, with 11 nucleotides matching TRBD2. J lost 0 bases, V lost 0 bases, and 6 bases had no gene match. The CDR3 runs 19 residues. Germline V lookup: CDR1 SGHNT, CDR2 YENEEA.

The CDR3 region is CASSPALAGAEEQYF. The DNA for the CDR3 is TGTGCCAGCAGTCCCGCACTAGCGGGAGCTGAGGAGCAGTACTTC. The chain has TRBV28 and TRBJ2-7; 11 nucleotides line up with TRBD2. V shed 5 bases, J shed 7 bases, and the junction held 10 bases outside the gene matches. CDR1 and CDR2 from the germline V gene are MDHEN and SYDVKM. The CDR3 totals 15 residues.

The V and J genes are TRBV5-5 and TRBJ2-3, with TRBD1 matching 8 bases. The CDR3 has 16 residues. The V gene's germline CDR1 is SGHKS and CDR2 YYEKEE (reference sequence). J gave up 1 base and V 1 base, and 5 bases lay outside the gene matches. The CDR3 coding sequence is TGTGCCAGCAGCTTGTCCGACAGGGGACGCACAGATACGCAGTATTTT. It is translated as CASSLSDRGRTDTQYF.

This clonotype has only a few counts. This chain links TRBV7-9 with TRBJ2-3; no clear D gene. Trimming removed 0 bases at V and 2 bases at J, with 9 bases between. The germline gives CDR1 SEHNR, CDR2 FQNEAQ (reference sequence). This CDR3 has 15 residues. CDR3 coding DNA: TGTGCCAGCAGCTTAGCGCCGTCGGCCACAGATACGCAGTATTTT. As protein: CASSLAPSATDTQYF.

The chain combines TRBV20-1 with TRBJ2-5; maybe TRBD1 (5 bases). Between the trimmed V and J ends, which lost 0 bases and 5 bases, there was a span of 13 bases. This CDR3 comprises 14 residues. Germline lookup yields CDR1 DFQATT and CDR2 SNEGSKA (reference sequence). Here the CDR3 reads CSARDRIRVETQYF. The CDR3, as DNA: TGCAGTGCTAGAGATCGGATCAGGGTTGAGACCCAGTACTTC.

The V call is TRBV4-1, the J call TRBJ2-5, with D hard to call. V lost 7 bases, J lost 4 bases, and 10 bases lay in between. In germline, CDR1 is MGHRA, CDR2 YSYEKL. This CDR3 region has 12 residues. CDR3 sequence reads: CASNGPGETQYF. In DNA, the CDR3 is TGCGCCAGCAATGGGCCGGGAGAGACCCAGTACTTC.

The CDR3 loop reads CASSQVLGGNTEAFF. The CDR3 nucleotides read TGTGCCAGCAGCCAAGTGCTCGGCGGGAACACTGAAGCTTTCTTT. The chain has TRBV3-1 and TRBJ1-1; D unresolved. Trimming cost V 1 base and J 1 base, with 10 bases left between them. CDR1 and CDR2 (germline): LGHDT, YNNKEL (reference sequence). The CDR3 consists of 15 residues.

The V and J genes are TRBV6-6 and TRBJ2-7; the match to TRBD1 covers 8 bases. CDR3 length equals 15 residues. With 4 bases clipped from V and 2 bases from J, the junction kept 7 bases outside the gene matches. Germline values: CDR1 MNHNY, CDR2 SVGAGI (reference sequence). For the CDR3, the DNA is TGTGCCAGCAGTTCCGGACAGGGAGGTGCCTACGAGCAGTACTTC. Amino acid sequence: CASSSGQGGAYEQYF.

V usage is TRBV5-1 and J usage is TRBJ2-5, with D hard to call. Per germline, CDR1 SGHRS and CDR2 YFSETQ. Trimming pared 4 bases from V and 4 bases from J, leaving 14 bases between. The CDR3 runs to 14 residues. CDR3 protein: CASSSALSGETQYF. CDR3 sequence (DNA): TGCGCCAGCAGCAGTGCACTGTCCGGAGAGACCCAGTACTTC.

This clonotype has a handful of counts. V usage is TRBV6-1 and J usage is TRBJ2-1; D might be TRBD1 (6 bases). V was pared by 5 bases and J by 8 bases, with 13 bases between. CDR3 size: 13 residues. CDR1 is MNHNS, CDR2 SASEGT, per germline. The CDR3 region has the DNA TGTGCCAGCAGTAACCAACAGGGCTATGAGCAGTTCTTC. Translated, it gives CASSNQQGYEQFF.

J is TRBJ2-3 and V is TRBV2; the match to TRBD2 covers 7 bases. The CDR3 totals 14 residues. J lost 5 bases, V lost 1 base, and 3 bases had no gene match. Per the germline V gene, CDR1 is SNHLY and CDR2 is FYNNEI. In DNA, the CDR3 is TGTGCCAGCAGTGAAGGCGGGAGAGGAGATACGCAGTATTTT. It encodes CASSEGGRGDTQYF.

This rearrangement joins TRBV5-6 to TRBJ2-1; TRBD2 is a possible D gene (6 bases). Trimming shortened V by 1 base and J by 9 bases, and 14 bases separated the two germline ends. Germline V gene data show CDR1 as SGHDT and CDR2 as YYEEEE. The CDR3 contains 14 residues. CDR3 sequence: CASSLLSGRSEQFF. As DNA, the CDR3 is TGTGCCAGCAGCTTGCTTAGCGGTAGGAGTGAGCAGTTCTTC.

The V and J genes are TRBV2 and TRBJ2-1; 9 nucleotides match TRBD1. This CDR3 has 13 amino acids. V dropped 6 bases and J dropped 16; count of bases not matched to a gene: 13. The germline V gene encodes CDR1 SNHLY and CDR2 FYNNEI. The DNA of the CDR3 is TGTGCCAGCAGGGAAACAGGGGGCGAACTATTCTTCTTC. Translation: CASRETGGELFFF.